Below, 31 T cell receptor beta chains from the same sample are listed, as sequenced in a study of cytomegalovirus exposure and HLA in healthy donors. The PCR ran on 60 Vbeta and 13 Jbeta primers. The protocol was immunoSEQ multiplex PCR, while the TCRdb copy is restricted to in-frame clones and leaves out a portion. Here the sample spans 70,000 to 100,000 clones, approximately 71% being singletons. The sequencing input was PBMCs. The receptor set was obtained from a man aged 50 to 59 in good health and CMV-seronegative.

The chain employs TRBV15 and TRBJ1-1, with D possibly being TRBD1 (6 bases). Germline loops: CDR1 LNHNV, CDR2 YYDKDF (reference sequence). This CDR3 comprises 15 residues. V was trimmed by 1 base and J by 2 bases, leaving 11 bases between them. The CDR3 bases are TGTGCCACCAGCAGAGCTAGGGGGGGAAACACTGAAGCTTTCTTT. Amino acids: CATSRARGGNTEAFF.

For the CDR3, the DNA is TGTGCCAGCAGCTTAGTACAGGTACAGGGTGGAAACACCATATATTTT. Amino acid sequence: CASSLVQVQGGNTIYF. V is TRBV13 and J is TRBJ1-3; a possible D gene is TRBD1 (6 bases). The CDR3 loop spans 16 amino acids. Germline-derived CDR1 and CDR2 are PRHDT and FYEKMQ (reference sequence). V dropped 1 base and J dropped 3 bases, with 13 bases sitting between them.

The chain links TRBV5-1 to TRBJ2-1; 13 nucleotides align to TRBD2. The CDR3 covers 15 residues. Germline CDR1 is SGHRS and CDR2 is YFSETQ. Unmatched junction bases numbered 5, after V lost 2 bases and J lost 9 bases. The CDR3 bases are TGCGCCAGCAGCTTCGGACTAGCGGGAGTCGGTGAGCAGTTCTTC. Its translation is CASSFGLAGVGEQFF.

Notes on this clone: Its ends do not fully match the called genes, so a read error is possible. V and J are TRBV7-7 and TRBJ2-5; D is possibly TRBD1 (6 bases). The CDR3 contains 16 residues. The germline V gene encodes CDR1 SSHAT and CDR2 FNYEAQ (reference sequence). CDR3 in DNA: TGTGCTAGCAGCCTTCAGGGGATCGGTGGACAAGAGACCCAGTACTTC. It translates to CASSLQGIGGQETQYF.

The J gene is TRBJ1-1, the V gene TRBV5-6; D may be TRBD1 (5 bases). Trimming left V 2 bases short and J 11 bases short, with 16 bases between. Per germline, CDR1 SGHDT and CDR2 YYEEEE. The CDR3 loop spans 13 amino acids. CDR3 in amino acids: CASSLGQPILAFF. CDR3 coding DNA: TGTGCCAGCAGCTTAGGACAACCGATTTTGGCTTTCTTT.

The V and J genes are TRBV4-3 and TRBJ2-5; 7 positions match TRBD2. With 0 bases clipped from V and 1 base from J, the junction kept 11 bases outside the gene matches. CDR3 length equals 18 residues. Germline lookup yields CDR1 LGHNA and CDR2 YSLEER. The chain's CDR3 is CASSQDLVRGGPQETQYF. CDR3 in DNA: TGCGCCAGCAGCCAAGATTTAGTCCGCGGGGGACCCCAAGAGACCCAGTACTTC.

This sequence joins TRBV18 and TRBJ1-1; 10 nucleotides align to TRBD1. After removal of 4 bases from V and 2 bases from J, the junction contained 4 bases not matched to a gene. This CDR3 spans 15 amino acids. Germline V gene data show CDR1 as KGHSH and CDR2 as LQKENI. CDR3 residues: CASSLRQGANTEAFF. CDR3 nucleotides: TGTGCCAGCTCACTAAGACAGGGGGCTAACACTGAAGCTTTCTTT.

CDR3 amino acids: CASTGQGRNQPQHF. The DNA of the CDR3 is TGTGCCAGCACCGGACAGGGACGCAATCAGCCCCAGCATTTT. The chain has TRBV6-6 and TRBJ1-5; 8 bases match TRBD1. V lost 7 bases to trimming and J lost 2 bases; unmatched junction nucleotides: 4. The CDR3 contains 14 residues. CDR1 and CDR2 (germline): MNHNY, SVGAGI (reference sequence).

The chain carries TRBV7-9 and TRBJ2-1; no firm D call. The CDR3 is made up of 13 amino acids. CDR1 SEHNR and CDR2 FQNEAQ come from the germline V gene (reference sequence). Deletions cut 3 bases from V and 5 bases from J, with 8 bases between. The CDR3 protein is CASSLGHNNEQFF. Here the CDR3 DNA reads TGTGCCAGCAGCTTGGGCCACAACAATGAGCAGTTCTTC.

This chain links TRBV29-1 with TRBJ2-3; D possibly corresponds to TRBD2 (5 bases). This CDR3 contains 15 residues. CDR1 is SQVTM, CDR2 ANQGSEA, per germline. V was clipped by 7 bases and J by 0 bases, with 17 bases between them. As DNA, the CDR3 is TGCAGCGCTGGCCAGGCCGGGGTTAGCACAGATACGCAGTATTTT. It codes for CSAGQAGVSTDTQYF.

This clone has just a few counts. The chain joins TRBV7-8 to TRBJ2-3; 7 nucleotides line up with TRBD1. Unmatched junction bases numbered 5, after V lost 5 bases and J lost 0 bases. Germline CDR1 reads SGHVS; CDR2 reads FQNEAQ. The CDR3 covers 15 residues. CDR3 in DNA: TGTGCCAGCAGCCCGACAGGGTATAGCACAGATACGCAGTATTTT. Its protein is CASSPTGYSTDTQYF.

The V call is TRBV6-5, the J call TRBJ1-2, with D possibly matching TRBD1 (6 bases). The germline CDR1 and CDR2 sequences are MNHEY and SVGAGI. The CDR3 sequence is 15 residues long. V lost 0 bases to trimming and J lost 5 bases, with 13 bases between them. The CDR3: CASSYSPTGRYGYTF. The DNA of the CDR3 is TGTGCCAGCAGTTACTCGCCGACAGGTCGTTATGGCTACACCTTC.

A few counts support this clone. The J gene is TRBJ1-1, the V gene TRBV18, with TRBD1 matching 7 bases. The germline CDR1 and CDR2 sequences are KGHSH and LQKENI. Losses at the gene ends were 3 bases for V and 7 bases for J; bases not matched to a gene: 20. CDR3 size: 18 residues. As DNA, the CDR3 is TGTGCCAGCTCACCGTCCGACAGGGTCCGATTGGGGGATCTTGAAGCTTTCTTT. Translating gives CASSPSDRVRLGDLEAFF.

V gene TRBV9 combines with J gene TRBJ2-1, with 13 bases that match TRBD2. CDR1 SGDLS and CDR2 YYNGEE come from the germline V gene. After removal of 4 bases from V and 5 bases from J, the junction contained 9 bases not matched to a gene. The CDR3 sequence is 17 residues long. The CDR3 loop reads CASSPTPGLAGDNEQFF. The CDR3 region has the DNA TGTGCCAGCAGCCCTACACCCGGACTAGCGGGAGACAATGAGCAGTTCTTC.

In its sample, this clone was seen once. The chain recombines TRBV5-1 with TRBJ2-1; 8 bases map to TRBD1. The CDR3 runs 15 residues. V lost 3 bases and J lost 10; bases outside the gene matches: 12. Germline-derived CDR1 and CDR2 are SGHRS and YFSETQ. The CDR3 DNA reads TGCGCCAGCAGCTCCTCGACAGGGGTCTTGTGGGAGCAGTTCTTC. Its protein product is CASSSSTGVLWEQFF.

The CDR3 DNA reads as TGTGCCAGCAGGCAGGGCGGAATACAAGAGACCCAGTACTTC. Its translation is CASRQGGIQETQYF. The chain has TRBV7-9 and TRBJ2-5; a possible D gene is TRBD1 (5 bases). Germline loops: CDR1 SEHNR, CDR2 FQNEAQ (reference sequence). Trimming stripped 6 bases from V and 2 bases from J, with 13 bases between. This CDR3 has 14 amino acids.

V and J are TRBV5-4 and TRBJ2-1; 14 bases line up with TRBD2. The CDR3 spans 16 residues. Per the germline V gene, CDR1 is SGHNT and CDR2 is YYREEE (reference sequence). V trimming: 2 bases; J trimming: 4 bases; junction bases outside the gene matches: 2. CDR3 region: CASSFRLAGGYNEQFF. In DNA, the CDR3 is TGTGCCAGCAGCTTCAGACTAGCGGGAGGGTACAATGAGCAGTTCTTC.

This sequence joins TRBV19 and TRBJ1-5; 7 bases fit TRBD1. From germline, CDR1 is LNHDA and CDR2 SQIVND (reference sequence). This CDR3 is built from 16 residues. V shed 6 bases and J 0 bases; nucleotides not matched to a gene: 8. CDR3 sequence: CASRRGQVYSNQPQHF. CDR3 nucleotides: TGTGCCAGTAGGAGAGGACAGGTGTATAGCAATCAGCCCCAGCATTTT.

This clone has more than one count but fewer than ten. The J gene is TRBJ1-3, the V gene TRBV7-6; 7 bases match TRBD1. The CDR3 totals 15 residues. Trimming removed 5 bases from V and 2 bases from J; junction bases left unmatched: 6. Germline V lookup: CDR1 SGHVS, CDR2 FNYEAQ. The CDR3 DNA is TGTGCCAGCAGCCCTATCGGACAGGCTGGAAACACCATATATTTT. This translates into CASSPIGQAGNTIYF.

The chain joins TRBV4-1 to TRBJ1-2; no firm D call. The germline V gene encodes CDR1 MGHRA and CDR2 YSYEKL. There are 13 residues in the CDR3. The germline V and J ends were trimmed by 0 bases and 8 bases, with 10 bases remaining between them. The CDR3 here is CASSQDLVSGYTF. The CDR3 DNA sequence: TGCGCCAGCAGCCAAGATCTGGTTAGCGGCTACACCTTC.

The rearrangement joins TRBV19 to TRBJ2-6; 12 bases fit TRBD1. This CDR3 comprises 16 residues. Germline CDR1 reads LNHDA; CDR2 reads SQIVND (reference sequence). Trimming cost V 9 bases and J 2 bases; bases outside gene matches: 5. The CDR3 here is CASRDRGLPGANVLTF. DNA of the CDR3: TGTGCCAGCCGGGACAGGGGGCTCCCTGGGGCCAACGTCCTGACTTTC.

The CDR3 nucleotides read TGTGCCAGCAGCTTCAGCGGGAGTCGCCAAGAGACCCAGTACTTC. Protein sequence: CASSFSGSRQETQYF. V usage is TRBV14 and J usage is TRBJ2-5; 8 bases align to TRBD2. Trimming removed 5 bases from V and 1 base from J; junction bases left unmatched: 6. There are 15 residues in the CDR3. Germline values: CDR1 SGHDN, CDR2 FVKESK.

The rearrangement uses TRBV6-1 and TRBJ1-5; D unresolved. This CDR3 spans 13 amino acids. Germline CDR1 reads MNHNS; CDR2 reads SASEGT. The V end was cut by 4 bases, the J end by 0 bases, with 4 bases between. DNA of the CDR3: TGTGCCAGCAGTGGCTATAGCAATCAGCCCCAGCATTTT. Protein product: CASSGYSNQPQHF.

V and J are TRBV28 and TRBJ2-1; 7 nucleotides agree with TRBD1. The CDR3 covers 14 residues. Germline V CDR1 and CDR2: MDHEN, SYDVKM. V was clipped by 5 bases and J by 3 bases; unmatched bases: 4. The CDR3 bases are TGTGCCAGCAGTCCCGACAGGGACTACAATGAGCAGTTCTTC. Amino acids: CASSPDRDYNEQFF.

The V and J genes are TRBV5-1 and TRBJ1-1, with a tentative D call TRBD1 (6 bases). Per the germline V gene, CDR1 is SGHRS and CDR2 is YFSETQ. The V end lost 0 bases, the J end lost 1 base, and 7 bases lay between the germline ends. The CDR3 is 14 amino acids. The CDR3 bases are TGCGCCAGCAGCTTGGGACAGGAGAACACTGAAGCTTTCTTT. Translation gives CASSLGQENTEAFF. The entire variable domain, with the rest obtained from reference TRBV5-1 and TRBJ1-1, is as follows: KAGVTQTPRYLIKTRGQQVTLSCSPISGHRSVSWYQQTPGQGLQFLFEYFSETQRNKGNFPGRFSGRQFSNSRSEMNVSTLELGDSALYLCASSLGQENTEAFFGQGTRLTVV.

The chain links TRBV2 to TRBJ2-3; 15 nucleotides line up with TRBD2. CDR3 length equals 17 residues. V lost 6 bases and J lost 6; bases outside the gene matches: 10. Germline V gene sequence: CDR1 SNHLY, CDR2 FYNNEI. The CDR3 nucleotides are TGTGCCAGCAGCGCGGGACTAGCGGGGGGATACTGGGATACGCAGTATTTT. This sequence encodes CASSAGLAGGYWDTQYF.

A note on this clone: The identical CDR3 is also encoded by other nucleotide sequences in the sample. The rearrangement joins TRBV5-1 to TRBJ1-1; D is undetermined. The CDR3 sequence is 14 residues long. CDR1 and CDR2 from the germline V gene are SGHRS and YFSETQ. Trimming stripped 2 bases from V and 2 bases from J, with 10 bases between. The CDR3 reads CASSLRGGNTEAFF. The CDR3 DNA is TGCGCCAGCAGCTTACGTGGAGGTAACACTGAAGCTTTCTTT.

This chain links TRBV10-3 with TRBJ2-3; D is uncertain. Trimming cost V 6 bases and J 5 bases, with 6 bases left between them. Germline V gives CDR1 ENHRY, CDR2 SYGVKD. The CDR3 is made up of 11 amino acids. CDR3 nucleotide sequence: TGTGCCATCAGGCTCGGAGATACGCAGTATTTT. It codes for CAIRLGDTQYF.

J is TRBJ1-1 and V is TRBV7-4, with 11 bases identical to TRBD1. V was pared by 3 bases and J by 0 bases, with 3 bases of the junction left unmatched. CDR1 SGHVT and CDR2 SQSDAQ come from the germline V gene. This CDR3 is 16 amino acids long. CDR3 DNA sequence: TGTGCCAGCAGCTTCGGACAGGGGGCTCTGAACACTGAAGCTTTCTTT. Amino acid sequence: CASSFGQGALNTEAFF.

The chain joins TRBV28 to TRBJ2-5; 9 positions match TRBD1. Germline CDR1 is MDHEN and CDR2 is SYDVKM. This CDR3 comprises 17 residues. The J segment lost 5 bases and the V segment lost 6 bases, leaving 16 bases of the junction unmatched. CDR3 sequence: CASSGSGQGIRWETQYF. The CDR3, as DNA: TGTGCCAGCAGCGGATCCGGACAGGGGATAAGGTGGGAGACCCAGTACTTC.

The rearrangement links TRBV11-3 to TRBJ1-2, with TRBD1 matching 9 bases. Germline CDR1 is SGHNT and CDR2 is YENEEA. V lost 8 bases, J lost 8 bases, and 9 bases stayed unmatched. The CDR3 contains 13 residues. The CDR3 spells CASHRGRGEGYTF. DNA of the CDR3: TGTGCCAGCCACAGGGGGCGAGGGGAAGGCTACACCTTC.